The clone carrying this T cell receptor beta chain was seen a handful of times. The CDR3 has 14 residues. Germline V gives CDR1 MGHRA, CDR2 YSYEKL. Trimming left V 3 bases short and J 6 bases short, with 14 bases between. Together with a sample-barcoded 5' primer, a J-beta primer mix was included in a second PCR lasting about 6 to 11 cycles. TCRdb re-analysed the 5' RACE reads in MiXCR, keeping a single row per CDR3 protein. The table lists some 1,800,000 distinct CDR3 sequences, 30% to 40% of them singletons. The data were obtained in a study of blood T cells in healthy people across ages. As for the study in general: Researchers report that template switching captured about one barcoded beta molecule per two T cells.

Each sample gave at least 6 million isolated PBMCs. This chain links TRBV4-1 with TRBJ2-5; D uncertain. Sequencing used blood. The source of this sequence is a human donor in good health. The DNA of the CDR3 is TGCGCCAGCAGCCAGATCAAGTTGGAGAAGACCCAGTACTTC. The encoded protein is CASSQIKLEKTQYF.